Below, 31 T cell receptor beta chains from the same sample are listed, as sequenced in a study of blood T cells in healthy people across ages. PCR was performed a second time for about 6 to 12 cycles using a sample-barcoded 5' primer and a J-beta primer mix. TCRdb re-analysed the 5' RACE reads in MiXCR, keeping a single row per CDR3 protein. This table has approximately 850,000 distinct CDR3 sequences, 55% to 70% appearing once. Sequenced sample: blood. The receptors here all came from a man aged 25-45 years in good health.

The gene calls are TRBV4-3 and TRBJ1-4; D is undetermined. The CDR3 loop spans 12 amino acids. Per germline, CDR1 LGHNA and CDR2 YSLEER. Trimming took 2 bases from V and 8 from J, leaving 6 bases between them. CDR3 nucleotides: TGCGCCAGCAGCCAACAAGCGGAAAAACTGTTTTTT. It encodes CASSQQAEKLFF.

The chain employs TRBV24-1 and TRBJ2-2; tentative D call: TRBD1 (5 bases). The germline V and J ends were trimmed by 1 base and 2 bases, with 13 bases remaining between them. The germline CDR1 and CDR2 sequences are KGHDR and SFDVKD. This CDR3 region has 17 residues. The CDR3 coding sequence is TGTGCCACCAGTGATTTCGGCCAGGGAAAAAACACCGGGGAGCTGTTTTTT. Encoded protein: CATSDFGQGKNTGELFF.

The chain couples TRBV9 to TRBJ2-2; maybe TRBD2 (5 bases). The CDR3 is 14 residues long. Germline V CDR1 and CDR2: SGDLS, YYNGEE. Between the trimmed V and J ends, which lost 6 bases and 0 bases, there was a span of 9 bases. In DNA form, the CDR3 reads TGTGCCAGCAAACCGAGGGCGAACACCGGGGAGCTGTTTTTT. This encodes CASKPRANTGELFF.

The chain carries TRBV20-1 and TRBJ1-2, with TRBD1 matching over 9 bases. Trimming at V came to 0 bases and at J to 1 base, leaving 15 bases not matched to a gene. The CDR3 sequence is 19 residues long. Per the germline V gene, CDR1 is DFQATT and CDR2 is SNEGSKA (reference sequence). This CDR3 is CSARDQSGDRDRDNYGYTF. The DNA of the CDR3 is TGCAGTGCTAGAGATCAATCAGGGGATCGGGACAGGGATAACTATGGCTACACCTTC.

This clonotype was seen more than once but under ten times. Here the CDR3 reads CASTLGSSYNEQFF. CDR3 nucleotides: TGTGCCAGCACCTTGGGCAGCTCCTACAATGAGCAGTTCTTC. This chain uses TRBV12-3 or TRBV12-4 with TRBJ2-1; D call uncertain. The ends were cut back, 7 bases at V and 0 bases at J, with 10 bases in the middle. The CDR3 has 14 residues.

This rearrangement joins TRBV5-1 to TRBJ2-7, with 8 bases fitting TRBD1. The CDR3 spans 17 residues. V was clipped by 0 bases and J by 2 bases; unmatched bases: 10. Germline CDR1 reads SGHRS; CDR2 reads YFSETQ. The CDR3 spells CASSLGGTGGGTYEQYF. For the CDR3, the DNA is TGCGCCAGCAGCTTGGGGGGGACAGGTGGAGGAACCTACGAGCAGTACTTC.

The chain links TRBV7-9 to TRBJ1-1, with 8 nucleotides matching TRBD1. Germline V gene data show CDR1 as SEHNR and CDR2 as FQNEAQ (reference sequence). Trimming cost V 2 bases and J 4 bases; bases outside gene matches: 6. This CDR3 region has 15 residues. Here the CDR3 DNA reads TGTGCCAGCAGCTTACCGACAGGGGTGAGCACTGAAGCTTTCTTT. It codes for CASSLPTGVSTEAFF.

The genes are TRBV27 and TRBJ2-5; 8 bases fit TRBD1. The CDR3 contains 14 residues. Germline CDR1 is MNHEY and CDR2 is SMNVEV (reference sequence). The V gene end was trimmed by 5 bases and the J gene end by 5 bases; junction bases not matched to a gene: 7. The CDR3 loop reads CASSNGDRRETQYF. CDR3 sequence (DNA): TGTGCCAGCAGTAATGGGGACAGGAGGGAGACCCAGTACTTC.

The chain uses TRBV29-1 and TRBJ1-2; maybe TRBD1 (6 bases). V dropped 5 bases and J dropped 1 base, with 11 bases sitting between them. This CDR3 has 13 amino acids. Germline assignment: CDR1 SQVTM and CDR2 ANQGSEA. CDR3 DNA sequence: TGCAGCGTTCGACAGGATCTTAACTATGGCTACACCTTC. As protein: CSVRQDLNYGYTF.

This clonotype was counted only a few times. This rearrangement joins TRBV18 to TRBJ2-1, with no clear D. Judging by the DNA end, TRBJ2-7 fits better; the J call may be wrong. The germline V gene has CDR1 KGHSH and CDR2 LQKENI. The CDR3 runs 13 residues. CDR3 protein: CASSPSPYNEQYF. DNA for the CDR3: TGTGCCAGCTCACCATCTCCTTACAATGAGCAGTACTTC.

The table lists this clonotype with a few counts. The V gene is TRBV20-1, the J gene TRBJ2-3; TRBD2 matches at 8 bases. The CDR3 totals 17 residues. In germline, CDR1 is DFQATT, CDR2 SNEGSKA (reference sequence). The trim removed 3 bases at V and 0 bases at J, leaving 11 bases unmatched. For the CDR3, the DNA is TGCAGTGCTAGTACGGCGGGAGGCCAAAGTAGCACAGATACGCAGTATTTT. Protein sequence: CSASTAGGQSSTDTQYF.

A few counts support this clonotype. The chain links TRBV20-1 to TRBJ1-2; D perhaps matches TRBD1 (6 bases). Germline CDR1 DFQATT, CDR2 SNEGSKA (reference sequence). The length of the CDR3 is 12 residues. Trimming pared 4 bases from V and 8 bases from J, leaving 14 bases between. This chain's CDR3 is CSAMPDSHGYTF. As DNA, the CDR3 is TGCAGTGCTATGCCGGACAGTCACGGCTACACCTTC.

J is TRBJ2-7 and V is TRBV9, with 8 positions matching TRBD2. Trimming cost V 4 bases and J 3 bases; bases outside gene matches: 9. This CDR3 has 15 residues. Germline V gene lookup returns CDR1 SGDLS and CDR2 YYNGEE. The CDR3 reads CASSLYSGAVYEQYF. CDR3 bases: TGTGCCAGCAGCCTATATAGCGGGGCTGTCTACGAGCAGTACTTC.

There are many counts of this clonotype. This sequence joins TRBV4-2 and TRBJ2-3, with D possibly TRBD2 on 6 matching bases. CDR3 length: 15 amino acids. Between the trimmed V and J ends, which lost 0 bases and 4 bases, there was a span of 11 bases. Looked up from germline, CDR1 is LGHNA and CDR2 is YNFKEQ. CDR3 DNA: TGTGCCAGCAGCCAAGACGAAGGGACTGCAGATACGCAGTATTTT. Translation gives CASSQDEGTADTQYF.

The rearrangement joins TRBV4-2 to TRBJ2-5, with D perhaps matching TRBD2 (5 bases). From germline, CDR1 is LGHNA and CDR2 YNFKEQ. Trimming stripped 0 bases from V and 5 bases from J, with 22 bases between. This CDR3 spans 18 amino acids. The CDR3 here is CASSQESEAGHRLETQYF. The CDR3, as DNA: TGTGCCAGCAGCCAAGAATCAGAGGCGGGTCATCGGTTGGAGACCCAGTACTTC.

This clonotype was picked up one time. The V gene is TRBV7-8, the J gene TRBJ1-6; D may be TRBD1 (6 bases). The CDR3 spans 16 residues. V lost 3 bases and J lost 6, with 15 bases in between. From germline, CDR1 is SGHVS and CDR2 FQNEAQ. CDR3 DNA: TGTGCCAGCAGCTTTTATGGGGGGGGCCTTAATTCACCCCTCCACTTT. Amino acid sequence: CASSFYGGGLNSPLHF. Combining the CDR3 with reference TRBV7-8 and TRBJ1-6 gives the whole variable domain GAGVSQSPRYKVAKRGQDVALRCDPISGHVSLFWYQQALGQGPEFLTYFQNEAQLDKSGLPSDRFFAERPEGSVSTLKIQRTQQEDSAVYLCASSFYGGGLNSPLHFGNGTRLTVT.

This chain joins TRBV27 and TRBJ2-3; a weak D match, TRBD2 (6 bases). Germline V gene lookup returns CDR1 MNHEY and CDR2 SMNVEV (reference sequence). The CDR3 has 16 amino acids. V was trimmed by 5 bases and J by 5 bases, leaving 20 bases between them. The CDR3 DNA follows: TGTGCCAGCAGTGGCCCTGGGACTCCATCCGGAGATACGCAGTATTTT. As protein: CASSGPGTPSGDTQYF.

Concerning this clonotype itself: This may come from a read error, since a much larger clone is one base off. For the CDR3, the DNA is TGCAGCGGGGGACTAGCGCTATACAATGGGCAGTTCTTC. It encodes CSGGLALYNGQFF. This rearrangement joins TRBV29-1 to TRBJ2-1; 10 bases map to TRBD2. The CDR3 runs to 13 residues. The germline V gene has CDR1 SQVTM and CDR2 ANQGSEA.

This chain connects TRBV20-1 to TRBJ2-7, with 12 nucleotides matching TRBD2. The V gene end was trimmed by 1 base and the J gene end by 12 bases; junction bases not matched to a gene: 10. This CDR3 region has 14 residues. Germline V lookup: CDR1 DFQATT, CDR2 SNEGSKA (reference sequence). The CDR3 region has the DNA TGCAGTGCTAGAGTCGCGGGACTAGCGGGTGTACTGTACTTC. This sequence encodes CSARVAGLAGVLYF.

The table lists this clonotype with a few counts. The rearrangement links TRBV3-1 to TRBJ2-5; maybe TRBD2 (6 bases). The CDR3 loop spans 16 amino acids. CDR1 is LGHDT and CDR2 is YNNKEL in the germline V gene (reference sequence). The V gene lost 0 bases and the J gene lost 5 bases, with 16 bases spanning the gap. The CDR3 reads CASSQDMGLVVETQYF. CDR3 in DNA: TGTGCCAGCAGCCAAGATATGGGACTCGTGGTGGAGACCCAGTACTTC.

This chain joins TRBV20-1 and TRBJ2-1, with 10 bases lining up with TRBD2. The trim removed 4 bases at V and 3 bases at J, leaving 9 bases unmatched. The CDR3 is made up of 16 amino acids. Per germline, CDR1 DFQATT and CDR2 SNEGSKA (reference sequence). CDR3 DNA: TGCAGTGCTATCCCCGGACTAGCGGAGTTCTACAATGAGCAGTTCTTC. It specifies CSAIPGLAEFYNEQFF.

The CDR3 DNA reads TGTGCCACCAGTGACCCTGACAGACACAATGAGCAGTTCTTC. Translating it yields CATSDPDRHNEQFF. The chain is built from TRBV24-1 and TRBJ2-1; TRBD1 might be the D (5 bases). CDR1 and CDR2 (germline): KGHDR, SFDVKD. V was cut by 4 bases and J by 5 bases, with 11 bases left in between. This CDR3 comprises 14 residues.

This sequence joins TRBV29-1 and TRBJ2-7; D might be TRBD2 (5 bases). V lost 1 base and J lost 2, with 12 bases in between. This CDR3 comprises 14 residues. The germline V gene has CDR1 SQVTM and CDR2 ANQGSEA. The CDR3 loop is CSVEVPSEAYEQYF. The CDR3 coding sequence is TGCAGCGTTGAAGTCCCATCGGAGGCCTACGAGCAGTACTTC.

This chain uses TRBV19 with TRBJ2-7; possibly TRBD1 for D (5 bases). Germline V gene data show CDR1 as LNHDA and CDR2 as SQIVND (reference sequence). The ends were cut back, 3 bases at V and 5 bases at J, with 14 bases in the middle. The CDR3 loop spans 14 amino acids. Here the CDR3 DNA reads TGTGCCAGTAGTATCGCTTGGGGCAACGACGAGCAGTACTTC. Translated, it gives CASSIAWGNDEQYF.

A word on this clonotype: A much larger clone differs by one base, so this may be a read error. The chain couples TRBV4-3 to TRBJ2-7; TRBD1 matches at 7 bases. Germline values: CDR1 LGHNA, CDR2 YSLEER. This CDR3 spans 14 amino acids. Written as DNA, the CDR3 is TGCGTCAGCAGCCAAGACAGGGAGAACTACGAGCAGTACTTC. This encodes CVSSQDRENYEQYF.

J is TRBJ1-5 and V is TRBV20-1; D remains unclear. The germline CDR1 and CDR2 sequences are DFQATT and SNEGSKA (reference sequence). V lost 6 bases and J 9 bases, leaving 18 bases between the germline ends. The CDR3 sequence is 13 residues long. CDR3 DNA sequence: TGCAGTGCCAAAAACCTGGAAACGGGGCCCCAGCATTTT. Protein sequence: CSAKNLETGPQHF.

This clonotype was observed a handful of times. This chain connects TRBV27 to TRBJ2-5, with 9 bases that match TRBD2. Looked up from germline, CDR1 is MNHEY and CDR2 is SMNVEV (reference sequence). The J segment lost 11 bases and the V segment lost 6 bases, leaving 16 bases of the junction unmatched. The length of the CDR3 is 15 residues. The CDR3 here is CASRSLAGLSAEQYF. As DNA, the CDR3 is TGTGCCAGCAGGTCACTAGCGGGCCTCTCTGCGGAGCAGTACTTC.

The chain recombines TRBV6-6 with TRBJ1-2; no reliable D call. Germline CDR1 and CDR2: MNHNY and SVGAGI (reference sequence). This CDR3 is built from 13 residues. Between the trimmed V and J ends, which lost 5 bases and 2 bases, there was a span of 9 bases. The CDR3 DNA reads as TGTGCCAGCAGTGCCTGGGAGAACTATGGCTACACCTTC. The encoded protein is CASSAWENYGYTF.

CDR3 protein: CASSSQDQPQHF. The DNA for the CDR3 is TGTGCCAGCAGCTCTCAGGATCAGCCCCAGCATTTT. The genes are TRBV5-6 and TRBJ1-5; unclear D gene. V lost 3 bases and J 5 bases, leaving 6 bases between the germline ends. Germline CDR1 reads SGHDT; CDR2 reads YYEEEE. The length of the CDR3 is 12 residues.

The chain recombines TRBV6-5 with TRBJ1-1; D gene unclear. CDR1 is MNHEY, CDR2 SVGAGI, per germline. CDR3 size: 11 residues. The V and J ends lost 7 bases and 9 bases respectively, with 12 bases between them. The CDR3 region is CASTQGQKAFF. CDR3 DNA sequence: TGTGCCAGCACCCAAGGGCAGAAAGCTTTCTTT.

This clonotype was counted only a few times. This chain joins TRBV7-9 and TRBJ2-5; tentative D call: TRBD1 (5 bases). The germline CDR1 and CDR2 sequences are SEHNR and FQNEAQ (reference sequence). The CDR3 spans 15 residues. V was pared by 5 bases and J by 5 bases, with 18 bases between. The CDR3 protein is CASSLGASGSETQYF. CDR3 nucleotide sequence: TGTGCCAGCAGCCTTGGAGCCTCAGGGTCCGAGACCCAGTACTTC.